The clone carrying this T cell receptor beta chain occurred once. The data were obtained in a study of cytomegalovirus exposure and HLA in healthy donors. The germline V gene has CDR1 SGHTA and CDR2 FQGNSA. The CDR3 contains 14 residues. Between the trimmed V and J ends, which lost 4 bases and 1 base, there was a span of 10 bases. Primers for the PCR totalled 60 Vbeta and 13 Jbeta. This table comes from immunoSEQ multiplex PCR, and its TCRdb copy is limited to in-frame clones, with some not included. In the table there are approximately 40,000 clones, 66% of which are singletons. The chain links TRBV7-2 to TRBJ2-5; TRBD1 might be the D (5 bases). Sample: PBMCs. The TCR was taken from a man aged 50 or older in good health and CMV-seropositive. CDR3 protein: CASSWGGAQETQYF. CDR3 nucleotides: TGTGCCAGCAGCTGGGGTGGGGCCCAAGAGACCCAGTACTTC.